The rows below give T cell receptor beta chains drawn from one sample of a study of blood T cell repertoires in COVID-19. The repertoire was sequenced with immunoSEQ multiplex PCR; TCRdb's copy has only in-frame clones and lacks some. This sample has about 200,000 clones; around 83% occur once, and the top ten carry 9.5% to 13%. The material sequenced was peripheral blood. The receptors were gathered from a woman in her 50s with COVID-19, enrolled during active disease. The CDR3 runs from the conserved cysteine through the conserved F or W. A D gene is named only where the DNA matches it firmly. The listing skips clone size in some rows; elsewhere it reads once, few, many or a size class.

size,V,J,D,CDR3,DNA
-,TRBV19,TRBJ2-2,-,CASSPKRAGELFF,TGTGCCAGTAGCCCCAAAAGAGCCGGGGAGCTGTTTTTT
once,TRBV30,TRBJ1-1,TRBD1,CALGQGASGTEAFF,TGTGCCTTGGGACAGGGGGCGAGCGGCACTGAAGCTTTCTTT
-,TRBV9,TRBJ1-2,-,CASSTLGGGYGYTF,TGTGCCAGCAGCACCCTCGGGGGGGGCTATGGCTACACCTTC
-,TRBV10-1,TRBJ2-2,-,CASSEWGGGGELFF,TGCGCCAGCAGTGAGTGGGGGGGCGGCGGGGAGCTGTTTTTT
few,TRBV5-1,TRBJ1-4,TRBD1,CASSRWTGEKLFF,TGCGCCAGCAGCCGATGGACAGGAGAAAAACTGTTTTTT
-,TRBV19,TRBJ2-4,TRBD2,CASSITPGGAKNIQYF,TGTGCCAGTAGTATAACCCCCGGGGGGGCCAAAAACATTCAGTACTTC
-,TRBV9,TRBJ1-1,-,CASSALQGVGTEAFF,TGTGCCAGCAGCGCCTTACAGGGTGTAGGCACTGAAGCTTTCTTT
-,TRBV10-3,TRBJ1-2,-,CAISESDSAYGYTF,TGTGCCATCAGTGAGTCCGACAGTGCCTATGGCTACACCTTC
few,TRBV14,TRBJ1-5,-,CASSQVKQGSGRANQPQHF,TGTGCCAGCAGCCAAGTAAAACAGGGATCGGGTCGGGCCAATCAGCCCCAGCATTTT
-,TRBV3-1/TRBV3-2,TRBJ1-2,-,CASSQDENGYTF,TGTGCCAGCAGCCAAGACGAGAATGGCTACACCTTC
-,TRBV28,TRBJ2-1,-,CASSLPGQNEQFF,TGTGCCAGCAGTTTACCTGGACAAAATGAGCAGTTCTTC
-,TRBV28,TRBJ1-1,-,CASSFSAEAFF,TGTGCCAGCAGTTTTTCTGCTGAAGCTTTCTTT